Detailed here is one TCR beta chain. Using immunoSEQ multiplex PCR, the repertoire was profiled, and TCRdb retains in-frame clones only, with some absent. The repertoire holds 70,000 to 95,000 clones, 89% seen once, with less than 3.5% in the top ten. The V gene lost 1 base and the J gene lost 4 bases, with 13 bases spanning the gap. The germline gives CDR1 LNHNV, CDR2 YYDKDF (reference sequence). This CDR3 contains 15 residues. The data derive from a study of blood T cell repertoires in COVID-19. The wider study: Material from acute and convalescent COVID-19 was sourced from the United States, Italy and Spain. T cells, B-cell-depleted T cells, or PBMCs supplied cDNA or gDNA.

The sample comprised peripheral blood. The clonotype comes from a man between 50 and 59 years old with COVID-19, enrolled during active disease. This chain joins TRBV15 and TRBJ2-5; a possible D gene is TRBD1 (5 bases). Written as DNA, the CDR3 is TGTGCCACCAGCAGAGCGCGGACCCAGGGAGAGACCCAGTACTTC. This sequence encodes CATSRARTQGETQYF.